A single sample is the source of the 2 T cell receptor beta chains below, sequenced in a study of beta chain features in type 1 diabetes. General study points: Type 1 diabetes patients showed a moderate but significant shortening of TCRB CDR3s in all four CD4+ subsets.

No cognate antigen is known for these TCRs. Reverse transcribing all isolated RNA meant expressed TCRB transcripts were sequenced. The repertoire was sequenced with immunoSEQ multiplex PCR; TCRdb's copy has only in-frame clones and lacks some. The sample lists approximately 120,000 clones, around 15% occurring once. The sequenced sample consisted of central memory CD4+ T cells from blood. Receptor source: a man in his late teens or twenties with type 1 diabetes.

Notes on this clone: This CDR3 is missing its conserved last phenylalanine or tryptophan, likely due to a read error. No DNA is shown, since the ends of the CDR3 on it are uncertain; the CDR3 is the one TCRdb lists. The chain has TRBV20-1 and TRBJ1-2. The CDR3 numbers 8 amino acids, ends counted. Germline CDR1 is DFQATT and CDR2 is SNEGSKA (reference sequence). CDR3 in amino acids: CSGLIGRP.

This clone appeared a few times. This chain links TRBV2 with TRBJ2-3; unclear D gene. In germline, CDR1 is SNHLY, CDR2 FYNNEI. Trimming removed 2 bases at V and 2 bases at J, with 8 bases between. This CDR3 is 14 amino acids long. CDR3 DNA: TGTGCCAGCAGTGAACAGATCAACACAGATACGCAGTATTTT. Protein sequence: CASSEQINTDTQYF.